These 9 T cell receptor beta chains originate from one sample sequenced in a study of blood T cells in healthy people across ages. Alongside a J-beta primer mix, a sample-barcoded 5' primer served in a second PCR lasting 7 to 11 cycles. TCRdb re-analysed the 5' RACE reads in MiXCR, keeping a single row per CDR3 protein. The data contain over 450,000 distinct CDR3 sequences, about 25% of them singletons. These data were also filed under a second study, of T cells of mothers and their children.

The sample taken for sequencing was blood. These receptors were obtained from a boy between 10 and 17 years old in good health.

This chain joins TRBV19 and TRBJ1-5, with no clear D. V was trimmed by 7 bases and J by 0 bases, leaving 7 bases between them. The CDR3 loop spans 13 amino acids. Per germline, CDR1 LNHDA and CDR2 SQIVND (reference sequence). The CDR3 is CASTSGSNQPQHF. The CDR3 region has the DNA TGTGCCAGTACGTCAGGTAGCAATCAGCCCCAGCATTTT.

This clonotype was recorded a few times. This chain links TRBV5-5 with TRBJ2-5, with 9 bases lining up with TRBD2. The CDR3 sequence is 16 residues long. Germline V gene lookup returns CDR1 SGHKS and CDR2 YYEKEE (reference sequence). V shed 1 base, J shed 4 bases, and the junction held 8 bases outside the gene matches. CDR3 in amino acids: CASSLPSGVAAETQYF. The CDR3, as DNA: TGTGCCAGCAGCTTGCCTAGCGGGGTCGCGGCAGAGACCCAGTACTTC.

CDR3 residues: CASSPLAGEQYF. The CDR3 DNA is TGCGCCAGCAGCCCTCTAGCGGGCGAGCAGTACTTC. The V gene is TRBV4-3, the J gene TRBJ2-7; 8 bases agree with TRBD2. CDR1 LGHNA and CDR2 YSLEER come from the germline V gene. The CDR3 is 12 residues long. J gave up 6 bases and V 4 bases, and 2 bases lay outside the gene matches.

With regard to this clonotype: An end of the junction differs from the germline gene, which may be a read error. The chain couples TRBV7-9 to TRBJ2-5; 9 positions match TRBD2. The J call may be faulty, since TRBJ2-1 better matches the DNA end. This CDR3 has 14 amino acids. Germline CDR1 SEHNR, CDR2 FQNEAQ (reference sequence). In DNA form, the CDR3 reads TGTGCCAGCTCGGGGACTAGCTCCTACGATGAGCAGTTCTTC. Its translation is CASSGTSSYDEQFF.

The rearrangement uses TRBV19 and TRBJ2-2; D unresolved. The CDR3 runs to 15 residues. The ends were cut back, 3 bases at V and 6 bases at J, with 14 bases in the middle. Germline V gene lookup returns CDR1 LNHDA and CDR2 SQIVND (reference sequence). The CDR3 DNA sequence: TGTGCCAGTAGTATTCAAACGTCGGGCCCCGGGGAGCTGTTTTTT. It encodes CASSIQTSGPGELFF.

The CDR3 is CASSLSGGYMETQYF. For the CDR3, the DNA is TGTGCCAGCAGTTTATCCGGAGGGTACATGGAGACCCAGTACTTC. This chain uses TRBV12-3 or TRBV12-4 with TRBJ2-5, with D possibly being TRBD2 (6 bases). The CDR3 extends over 15 amino acids. V was trimmed by 2 bases and J by 5 bases, leaving 15 bases between them.

This clonotype was recorded a few times. A read error is likely, as this CDR3 ends without the conserved phenylalanine or tryptophan. The chain employs TRBV24-1 and TRBJ2-3; a possible D gene is TRBD2 (5 bases). The germline V gene encodes CDR1 KGHDR and CDR2 SFDVKD. The CDR3 contains 16 residues. Trimming left V 1 base short and J 4 bases short, with 14 bases between. CDR3 nucleotides: TGTGCCACCAGTGATTTTAGGGAGTCCGAATCAGATACGCAGTATCTT. Encoded protein: CATSDFRESESDTQYL.

V gene TRBV7-2 combines with J gene TRBJ2-3, with no clear D. The germline V gene encodes CDR1 SGHTA and CDR2 FQGNSA. V was pared by 1 base and J by 3 bases, with 8 bases between. CDR3 length: 14 amino acids. The CDR3 nucleotides are TGTGCCAGCAGCTTAGGGCCCCAGACAGATACGCAGTATTTT. It yields the protein CASSLGPQTDTQYF.

The rearrangement uses TRBV2 and TRBJ2-1, with 13 bases aligning to TRBD2. TRBJ2-5 matches the DNA end more closely, so the J call is doubtful. Germline CDR1 SNHLY, CDR2 FYNNEI. The CDR3 runs 16 residues. The CDR3 DNA follows: TGTGCCAGCACTCGACACGGACTAGCGGGAGTAGAGACCCAGTACTTC. It is translated as CASTRHGLAGVETQYF.